The 17 T cell receptor beta chains below were found in one sample sequenced in a study of T cell repertoires in cytomegalovirus infection. TCRdb recomputed calls from the reads with MiXCR, one row per CDR3 protein. Here the sample spans 640,000 or so distinct CDR3 sequences, around a third being singletons. Which antigens these TCRs recognize remains unknown. Sequencing used cultured PBMCs, obtained from culture after CMV antigen stimulation. These TCRs come from a human donor in good health (CMV status not recorded). Some clones in this sample may be carry-over from other donors' samples.

V usage is TRBV20-1 and J usage is TRBJ2-2, with 9 nucleotides matching TRBD2. This CDR3 contains 15 residues. Germline CDR1 reads DFQATT; CDR2 reads SNEGSKA (reference sequence). V was pared by 3 bases and J by 6 bases, with 8 bases of the junction left unmatched. CDR3 residues: CSASQCCGRAGELFF. The DNA of the CDR3 is TGCAGTGCTAGCCAGTGTTGCGGGAGGGCCGGGGAGCTGTTTTTT.

This clonotype was detected only a few times. The J gene is TRBJ2-3, the V gene TRBV7-2; D may be TRBD2 (5 bases). This CDR3 has 17 amino acids. Trimming stripped 0 bases from V and 2 bases from J, with 15 bases between. Germline CDR1 is SGHTA and CDR2 is FQGNSA. This CDR3 is CASSLAVSSLSTDTQYF. DNA for the CDR3: TGTGCCAGCAGCTTAGCGGTGTCTAGCCTTTCCACAGATACGCAGTATTTT.

The chain carries TRBV7-2 and TRBJ2-6, with a weak D call TRBD1 (6 bases). Germline V gene data show CDR1 as SGHTA and CDR2 as FQGNSA. Trimming removed 6 bases from V and 0 bases from J, with 15 bases in between. The CDR3 totals 17 residues. Here the CDR3 DNA reads TGTGCCAGCAGAGGTGGACAGCGGCTCTCTGGGGCCAACGTCCTGACTTTC. Residues: CASRGGQRLSGANVLTF.

This chain joins TRBV28 and TRBJ2-4, with D possibly being TRBD2 (6 bases). V was trimmed by 5 bases and J by 0 bases, leaving 14 bases between them. Germline V gene sequence: CDR1 MDHEN, CDR2 SYDVKM. This CDR3 region has 16 residues. CDR3 bases: TGTGCCAGCAGTACATTAGCGGATTTAGCCAAAAACATTCAGTACTTC. Encoded protein: CASSTLADLAKNIQYF.

The chain carries TRBV6-1 and TRBJ1-2; 8 nucleotides align to TRBD1. The CDR3 runs 15 residues. Per the germline V gene, CDR1 is MNHNS and CDR2 is SASEGT. The ends lost 4 bases at V and 0 bases at J; junction bases unmatched: 4. CDR3 loop: CASSAGGEANYGYTF. Written as DNA, the CDR3 is TGTGCCAGCAGTGCAGGGGGCGAAGCTAACTATGGCTACACCTTC.

This chain uses TRBV20-1 with TRBJ1-1; tentative D call: TRBD1 (6 bases). The germline V and J ends were trimmed by 4 bases and 4 bases, with 10 bases remaining between them. CDR1 and CDR2 from the germline V gene are DFQATT and SNEGSKA (reference sequence). CDR3 length: 12 amino acids. The CDR3 is CSATRTVTEAFF. In nucleotides, the CDR3 is TGCAGTGCTACTAGGACAGTCACTGAAGCTTTCTTT.

This chain links TRBV7-9 with TRBJ2-7; 8 bases agree with TRBD2. Germline trimming cut 1 base from V and 3 bases from J; bases unmatched to any gene: 8. The CDR3 sequence is 16 residues long. Germline loops: CDR1 SEHNR, CDR2 FQNEAQ (reference sequence). CDR3 amino acids: CASSLGHGLAGYEQYF. DNA of the CDR3: TGTGCCAGCAGCTTAGGGCACGGTCTAGCGGGCTACGAGCAGTACTTC.

The chain combines TRBV7-2 with TRBJ2-1; D ambiguous. V was cut by 1 base and J by 4 bases, with 8 bases left in between. This CDR3 contains 14 residues. The V gene's germline CDR1 is SGHTA and CDR2 FQGNSA. DNA of the CDR3: TGTGCCAGCAGCTTAGGTTACTGTTACAATGAGCAGTTCTTC. Protein product: CASSLGYCYNEQFF.

The chain joins TRBV2 to TRBJ2-2, with D maybe TRBD1 (5 bases). The CDR3 is 15 residues long. The V gene's germline CDR1 is SNHLY and CDR2 FYNNEI. Trimming cost V 5 bases and J 4 bases, with 14 bases left between them. CDR3 sequence: CASSFEQGFTGELFF. The CDR3 DNA reads TGTGCCAGCAGTTTTGAGCAGGGATTCACCGGGGAGCTGTTTTTT.

The CDR3 sequence: CASRDSYYNEQFF. The CDR3 DNA is TGTGCCAGCAGGGACTCATACTACAATGAGCAGTTCTTC. The V and J genes are TRBV2 and TRBJ2-1, with D possibly being TRBD2 (5 bases). The length of the CDR3 is 13 residues. Trimming stripped 6 bases from V and 3 bases from J, with 9 bases between. CDR1 SNHLY and CDR2 FYNNEI come from the germline V gene.

CDR3 sequence (DNA): TGTGCCAGCAGCTCGCAACCAGGACAGGACCTCACCCCCTACGAGCAGTACTTC. Translated: CASSSQPGQDLTPYEQYF. The chain links TRBV7-9 to TRBJ2-7, with TRBD1 matching over 7 bases. With V trimmed by 4 bases and J by 2 bases, 17 bases remained unmatched. The V gene's germline CDR1 is SEHNR and CDR2 FQNEAQ (reference sequence). The CDR3 totals 18 residues.

On this clonotype: A junction boundary mismatches the germline segment, possibly from a read error. The rearrangement joins TRBV12-5 to TRBJ2-3; 7 nucleotides agree with TRBD2. CDR1 and CDR2 from the germline V gene are LGHNT and FRNRAP. The CDR3 loop spans 21 amino acids. The CDR3 nucleotides read TGCGAACAACTGGGGGGGTGTCTTAAACTCCCCCTTAAGTCTCGCACAGATACGCAGTATTTT. Its protein product is CEQLGGCLKLPLKSRTDTQYF.

This clonotype was picked up a small number of times. This chain connects TRBV7-2 to TRBJ2-6; D is uncertain. Germline loops: CDR1 SGHTA, CDR2 FQGNSA. This CDR3 contains 13 residues. Deletions cut 1 base from V and 13 bases from J, with 11 bases between. CDR3 protein: CASSLESLGVLTF. CDR3 in DNA: TGTGCCAGCAGCTTAGAATCCCTCGGTGTCCTGACTTTC.

This chain links TRBV7-9 with TRBJ2-7; TRBD2 agrees at 10 bases. With V trimmed by 4 bases and J by 3 bases, 6 bases remained unmatched. CDR3 size: 15 residues. Germline values: CDR1 SEHNR, CDR2 FQNEAQ (reference sequence). CDR3 sequence reads: CASSSVSSGGYEQYF. Here the CDR3 DNA reads TGTGCCAGCAGCTCCGTCTCTAGCGGGGGCTACGAGCAGTACTTC. Together with reference TRBV7-9 and TRBJ2-7, the CDR3 gives the full variable domain: DTGVSQNPRHKITKRGQNVTFRCDPISEHNRLYWYRQTLGQGPEFLTYFQNEAQLEKSRLLSDRFSAERPKGSFSTLEIQRTEQGDSAMYLCASSSVSSGGYEQYFGPGTRLTVT.

A note on this clonotype: Sequence at one end of the junction differs from germline and may be a read error. The rearrangement joins TRBV5-1 to TRBJ2-7; D call uncertain. Per germline, CDR1 SGHRS and CDR2 YFSETQ. This CDR3 has 13 residues. CDR3: CASSLGPSSEQYF. CDR3 bases: TGCGCCAGCAGCTTGGGACCATCCTCCGAGCAGTACTTC.

J is TRBJ2-1 and V is TRBV29-1, with 8 bases lining up with TRBD2. The germline V gene has CDR1 SQVTM and CDR2 ANQGSEA. V lost 7 bases to trimming and J lost 5 bases; unmatched junction nucleotides: 22. The CDR3 consists of 18 residues. CDR3 DNA sequence: TGCAGCGGCGGACCGCACAGACCGTCCGCGGGAGGTCACAATGAGCAGTTCTTC. Translated: CSGGPHRPSAGGHNEQFF.

This chain uses TRBV19 with TRBJ1-2; D is uncertain. Germline V gene lookup returns CDR1 LNHDA and CDR2 SQIVND (reference sequence). The V end lost 4 bases, the J end lost 6 bases, and 12 bases lay between the germline ends. The CDR3 length is 13 residues. The CDR3 is CASSNRRSNGYTF. DNA of the CDR3: TGTGCCAGTAGTAATCGGCGGTCGAATGGCTACACCTTC.